Shown below are 30 T cell receptor beta chains from a single sample sequenced in a study of blood T cell repertoires in COVID-19. This table comes from immunoSEQ multiplex PCR, and its TCRdb copy is limited to in-frame clones, with some not included. The sample contains about 180,000 clones, roughly 87% of which appear only once. The material sequenced was PBMCs or T cells enriched from blood (not recorded which). Source of these receptors: a woman aged 35 to 49 with acute COVID-19.

The chain links TRBV14 to TRBJ1-4, with D perhaps TRBD1 (5 bases). This CDR3 is built from 16 residues. Trimming left V 1 base short and J 0 bases short, with 9 bases between. Germline V gives CDR1 SGHDN, CDR2 FVKESK. In DNA, the CDR3 is TGTGCCAGCAGCCAAGTTACGGACACAACTAATGAAAAACTGTTTTTT. Translation gives CASSQVTDTTNEKLFF.

The chain links TRBV3-1 (or the pseudogene TRBV3-2) to TRBJ2-2; 10 bases line up with TRBD2. V lost 6 bases to trimming and J lost 3 bases; unmatched junction nucleotides: 4. The CDR3 consists of 15 residues. Germline-derived CDR1 and CDR2 are LGHDT and YNNKEL (reference sequence). Here the CDR3 DNA reads TGTGCCAGCAGTCATACTAGCGGGGACACCGGGGAGCTGTTTTTT. It is translated as CASSHTSGDTGELFF.

The chain links TRBV9 to TRBJ1-4; D remains unclear. Germline V gene lookup returns CDR1 SGDLS and CDR2 YYNGEE. V was shortened by 3 bases and J by 0 bases, with 6 bases between the two germline ends. The CDR3 length is 14 residues. CDR3 nucleotide sequence: TGTGCCAGCAGCGAGGGAGCAACTAATGAAAAACTGTTTTTT. This translates into CASSEGATNEKLFF.

The V and J genes are TRBV19 and TRBJ2-3; D is unresolved. The V end was cut by 7 bases, the J end by 0 bases, with 11 bases between. The CDR3 is made up of 14 amino acids. The germline CDR1 and CDR2 sequences are LNHDA and SQIVND (reference sequence). CDR3 in amino acids: CASTPARSTDTQYF. Here the CDR3 DNA reads TGTGCCAGTACCCCAGCGCGTAGCACAGATACGCAGTATTTT.

V and J are TRBV10-3 and TRBJ1-6; TRBD1 is a possible D gene (5 bases). V lost 0 bases, J lost 0 bases, and 9 bases lay in between. The CDR3 is made up of 17 amino acids. Germline CDR1 and CDR2: ENHRY and SYGVKD. The CDR3 region has the DNA TGTGCCATCAGTGAGTCTGGGGGGGACTCCTATAATTCACCCCTCCACTTT. This encodes CAISESGGDSYNSPLHF.

The gene calls are TRBV12-5 and TRBJ2-3; 8 positions agree with TRBD2. The germline CDR1 and CDR2 sequences are LGHNT and FRNRAP. V lost 6 bases to trimming and J lost 2 bases; unmatched junction nucleotides: 7. The CDR3 has 15 residues. The CDR3 coding sequence is TGTGCTAGTGGCCCCGGGGGGGCCTTCACAGATACGCAGTATTTT. Its protein product is CASGPGGAFTDTQYF.

The chain uses TRBV6-5 and TRBJ2-1, with 8 positions matching TRBD2. The CDR3 is made up of 14 amino acids. Germline V gene data show CDR1 as MNHEY and CDR2 as SVGAGI. The V gene end was trimmed by 6 bases and the J gene end by 8 bases; junction bases not matched to a gene: 9. The CDR3: CASRLLAGSDEQFF. Written as DNA, the CDR3 is TGTGCCAGCAGACTTCTAGCGGGCTCGGATGAGCAGTTCTTC.

The rearrangement links TRBV5-1 to TRBJ2-2; 8 bases map to TRBD1. From germline, CDR1 is SGHRS and CDR2 YFSETQ. V lost 4 bases, J lost 2 bases, and 10 bases stayed unmatched. CDR3 length equals 17 residues. The CDR3 DNA reads TGCGCCAGCAGCGGAGACAGGGGCGGGGATAACACCGGGGAGCTGTTTTTT. This sequence encodes CASSGDRGGDNTGELFF.

The chain couples TRBV29-1 to TRBJ2-1, with 7 bases aligning to TRBD2. Germline V gene lookup returns CDR1 SQVTM and CDR2 ANQGSEA. The CDR3 runs 10 residues. V shed 6 bases, J shed 10 bases, and the junction held 3 bases outside the gene matches. CDR3 region: CSVGGREQFF. The CDR3 DNA is TGCAGCGTGGGAGGGAGGGAGCAGTTCTTC.

The V call is TRBV4-3, the J call TRBJ2-2; D possibly corresponds to TRBD2 (6 bases). V lost 0 bases and J lost 9, with 14 bases in between. CDR1 and CDR2 (germline): LGHNA, YSLEER. This CDR3 region has 15 residues. DNA for the CDR3: TGCGCCAGCAGCCAAGAAGAGGAGGGCCGCCGGGAGCTGTTTTTT. As protein: CASSQEEEGRRELFF.

Only one count was recorded for this clone. V and J are TRBV6-6 and TRBJ2-2; 13 bases align to TRBD2. This CDR3 region has 17 residues. Germline V CDR1 and CDR2: MNHNY, SVGAGI (reference sequence). V lost 5 bases, J lost 8 bases, and 11 bases stayed unmatched. CDR3 nucleotides: TGTGCCAGCAGTCCGGGGTCCGGACTAGCGGGAGTTGGGGAGCTGTTTTTT. It translates to CASSPGSGLAGVGELFF.

The CDR3 DNA follows: TGTGCCAGCAGCTTACGGGGTCCAACTAATGAAAAACTGTTTTTT. The encoded protein is CASSLRGPTNEKLFF. This chain joins TRBV11-3 and TRBJ1-4, with unresolved D. The CDR3 runs to 15 residues. V lost 2 bases, J lost 0 bases, and 7 bases lay in between. Germline lookup yields CDR1 SGHNT and CDR2 YENEEA.

The V and J genes are TRBV10-3 and TRBJ1-2; the match to TRBD1 covers 8 bases. The trim removed 0 bases at V and 10 bases at J, leaving 7 bases unmatched. This CDR3 spans 14 amino acids. CDR1 and CDR2 (germline): ENHRY, SYGVKD. As DNA, the CDR3 is TGTGCCATCAGTGAGTCGCAGGGGGCGCTTACCTACACCTTC. Amino acid sequence: CAISESQGALTYTF.

The CDR3 is CAWSPRQGLVNEKLFF. In DNA form, the CDR3 reads TGTGCCTGGAGCCCCCGTCAGGGGCTGGTTAATGAAAAACTGTTTTTT. This chain links TRBV30 with TRBJ1-4; D might be TRBD1 (6 bases). Trimming shortened V by 3 bases and J by 4 bases, and 18 bases separated the two germline ends. CDR3 size: 16 residues. Germline CDR1 is GTSNPN and CDR2 is SVGIG (reference sequence).

This chain links TRBV9 with TRBJ2-5; 7 bases map to TRBD1. Trimming cost V 1 base and J 4 bases; bases outside gene matches: 1. Germline V gives CDR1 SGDLS, CDR2 YYNGEE. The CDR3 is made up of 13 amino acids. CDR3 protein: CASSVHRGETQYF. The DNA of the CDR3 is TGTGCCAGCAGCGTACACAGGGGAGAGACCCAGTACTTC.

J is TRBJ2-5 and V is TRBV4-3; D gene uncertain. V dropped 1 base and J dropped 5 bases, with 11 bases sitting between them. The CDR3 totals 14 residues. The V gene's germline CDR1 is LGHNA and CDR2 YSLEER. The CDR3 sequence: CASSQGPRVETQYF. In nucleotides, the CDR3 is TGCGCCAGCAGCCAAGGCCCCCGAGTGGAGACCCAGTACTTC.

The count of this clone is one. The chain links TRBV28 to TRBJ2-1, with 9 positions matching TRBD2. The CDR3 runs 15 residues. With V trimmed by 3 bases and J by 2 bases, 2 bases remained unmatched. The germline gives CDR1 MDHEN, CDR2 SYDVKM. The chain's CDR3 is CASSFAGGTYNEQFF. The CDR3 bases are TGTGCCAGCAGTTTTGCGGGGGGGACCTACAATGAGCAGTTCTTC.

The chain combines TRBV5-1 with TRBJ1-4; D not certain. Trimming took off 0 bases at V and 4 bases at J, with 10 bases between the two ends. This CDR3 spans 15 amino acids. The germline V gene has CDR1 SGHRS and CDR2 YFSETQ. CDR3 residues: CASSLDYSDNEKLFF. CDR3 DNA: TGCGCCAGCAGCTTGGACTATTCTGATAATGAAAAACTGTTTTTT.

The CDR3 is CASSLTPGIEPQHF. The CDR3 DNA reads TGTGCCAGCAGCCTCACTCCGGGGATCGAACCCCAGCATTTT. J is TRBJ1-5 and V is TRBV7-6, with D hard to call. The CDR3 has 14 amino acids. The ends were cut back, 5 bases at V and 10 bases at J, with 18 bases in the middle. Germline CDR1 reads SGHVS; CDR2 reads FNYEAQ.

V and J are TRBV6-5 and TRBJ1-2, with 8 bases lining up with TRBD1. The CDR3 has 15 residues. The germline V gene has CDR1 MNHEY and CDR2 SVGAGI. Trimming cost V 5 bases and J 4 bases; bases outside gene matches: 9. The CDR3 here is CASSQTGTGTYGYTF. DNA for the CDR3: TGTGCCAGCAGTCAAACCGGGACAGGCACCTATGGCTACACCTTC.

In its sample, this clone was seen a few times. The gene calls are TRBV7-9 and TRBJ2-3; D unresolved. This CDR3 has 12 amino acids. Trimming removed 5 bases from V and 1 base from J, with 4 bases in between. Looked up from germline, CDR1 is SEHNR and CDR2 is FQNEAQ (reference sequence). The CDR3 reads CASSQGTDTQYF. The DNA of the CDR3 is TGTGCCAGCAGCCAGGGCACAGATACGCAGTATTTT.

The rearrangement links TRBV15 to TRBJ1-1; D is uncertain. The V gene's germline CDR1 is LNHNV and CDR2 YYDKDF (reference sequence). The V end was cut by 0 bases, the J end by 9 bases, with 11 bases between. This CDR3 has 13 amino acids. The CDR3 DNA follows: TGTGCCACCAGCAGAGATTTTAGGGAGAAAGCTTTCTTT. Protein: CATSRDFREKAFF.

This clone was observed once. This sequence joins TRBV12-5 and TRBJ2-7; 14 nucleotides line up with TRBD2. Germline V gene sequence: CDR1 LGHNT, CDR2 FRNRAP. V lost 3 bases and J lost 5; bases outside the gene matches: 3. The CDR3 spans 15 residues. CDR3 residues: CASGLEGLAGDEQYF. CDR3 DNA: TGTGCTAGTGGTTTAGAGGGACTAGCGGGAGACGAGCAGTACTTC.

This chain links TRBV3-1 (or the pseudogene TRBV3-2) with TRBJ2-5; no firm D call. Looked up from germline, CDR1 is LGHDT and CDR2 is YNNKEL (reference sequence). V shed 1 base and J shed 3 bases, with 6 bases lying between them. The CDR3 contains 13 residues. The CDR3 sequence: CASSQAPEETQYF. The CDR3 DNA is TGTGCCAGCAGCCAAGCTCCCGAAGAGACCCAGTACTTC.

The chain joins TRBV5-1 to TRBJ2-5; tentative D call: TRBD1 (6 bases). The length of the CDR3 is 17 residues. CDR1 is SGHRS, CDR2 YFSETQ, per germline. V lost 0 bases and J 1 base, leaving 16 bases between the germline ends. CDR3 amino acids: CASSLAPMGAVQETQYF. The CDR3 DNA follows: TGCGCCAGCAGCTTGGCCCCTATGGGGGCGGTCCAAGAGACCCAGTACTTC.

The chain combines TRBV25-1 with TRBJ2-3, with 8 bases that match TRBD1. CDR1 is MGHDK, CDR2 SYGVNS, per germline. J lost 3 bases, V lost 5 bases, and 1 base had no gene match. The CDR3 has 13 residues. The CDR3 DNA reads as TGTGCCAGCAGTCAGGGGGCTACAGATACGCAGTATTTT. The encoded protein is CASSQGATDTQYF.

This sequence joins TRBV9 and TRBJ2-1; 7 bases line up with TRBD1. V lost 4 bases, J lost 4 bases, and 8 bases stayed unmatched. The CDR3 runs to 15 residues. The germline gives CDR1 SGDLS, CDR2 YYNGEE. CDR3 region: CASSTHRGPYNEQFF. CDR3 DNA sequence: TGTGCCAGCAGCACTCACAGGGGCCCTTACAATGAGCAGTTCTTC.

The chain has TRBV19 and TRBJ1-6; D is unresolved. V was clipped by 3 bases and J by 8 bases, with 14 bases between them. This CDR3 contains 15 residues. The germline V gene has CDR1 LNHDA and CDR2 SQIVND (reference sequence). The CDR3 DNA is TGTGCCAGTAGTATGGACTCCTGGCGGGATTCACCCCTCCACTTT. Translation: CASSMDSWRDSPLHF.

This CDR3 reads CASNRQVGSYEQYF. CDR3 coding DNA: TGTGCCAGCAACCGACAGGTTGGGAGCTACGAGCAGTACTTC. The chain carries TRBV28 and TRBJ2-7, with D perhaps matching TRBD1 (6 bases). Trimming took off 7 bases at V and 3 bases at J, with 16 bases between the two ends. CDR1 and CDR2 from the germline V gene are MDHEN and SYDVKM. This CDR3 is 14 amino acids long.

V usage is TRBV19 and J usage is TRBJ2-1; 11 nucleotides match TRBD1. Unmatched junction bases numbered 6, after V lost 6 bases and J lost 5 bases. The V gene's germline CDR1 is LNHDA and CDR2 SQIVND (reference sequence). The CDR3 totals 15 residues. The CDR3 here is CASSPGQGVNNEQFF. CDR3 DNA sequence: TGTGCCAGTAGCCCGGGACAGGGGGTCAACAATGAGCAGTTCTTC.